Each of the 25 T cell receptor beta chains below was sequenced from the same sample in a study of blood T cell repertoires in COVID-19. TCRdb keeps only in-frame clones here, not all; method: immunoSEQ multiplex PCR. The sample gives 350,000 to 400,000 clones, about 90% of which show up once; 1.7% is in the top ten. The sequenced material came from PBMCs or T cells enriched from blood (not recorded which). The source of these receptors is a woman aged 25-40 years who had recovered from COVID-19.

The chain joins TRBV3-1 (or the pseudogene TRBV3-2) to TRBJ1-2; TRBD1 matches 12 bases. The trim removed 4 bases at V and 6 bases at J, leaving 12 bases unmatched. This CDR3 comprises 17 residues. From germline, CDR1 is LGHDT and CDR2 YNNKEL (reference sequence). Here the CDR3 DNA reads TGTGCCAGCAGCCTCCCCGGGACAGGGGGCTGGTTGGATGGCTACACCTTC. The encoded protein is CASSLPGTGGWLDGYTF.

The rearrangement links TRBV29-1 to TRBJ2-2, with a possible D match to TRBD2 (5 bases). V lost 6 bases and J lost 4, with 9 bases in between. This CDR3 region has 12 residues. Germline values: CDR1 SQVTM, CDR2 ANQGSEA. In DNA, the CDR3 is TGCAGCGTGGACTTTGGCACCGGGGAGCTGTTTTTT. Translation: CSVDFGTGELFF.

The CDR3 DNA reads TGTGCCAGCAGTCGCGGGAACAACGAGCAGTACTTC. Its protein is CASSRGNNEQYF. V and J are TRBV5-6 and TRBJ2-7, with D maybe TRBD2 (6 bases). This CDR3 has 12 amino acids. Per germline, CDR1 SGHDT and CDR2 YYEEEE. Trimming stripped 5 bases from V and 5 bases from J, with 11 bases between.

The V and J genes are TRBV9 and TRBJ1-6; no reliable D call. The germline V gene encodes CDR1 SGDLS and CDR2 YYNGEE. There are 17 residues in the CDR3. V lost 0 bases to trimming and J lost 0 bases, with 10 bases between them. CDR3 loop: CASSVAGGSSYNSPLHF. The CDR3 coding sequence is TGTGCCAGCAGCGTAGCAGGAGGTAGCTCCTATAATTCACCCCTCCACTTT.

The V gene is TRBV27, the J gene TRBJ1-6, with a tentative D call TRBD1 (6 bases). The length of the CDR3 is 17 residues. Trimming cost V 5 bases and J 7 bases, with 21 bases left between them. CDR1 and CDR2 (germline): MNHEY, SMNVEV (reference sequence). CDR3 sequence reads: CASSPSQGQGRNSPLHF. CDR3 DNA sequence: TGTGCCAGCAGTCCATCTCAAGGGCAGGGGCGAAATTCACCCCTCCACTTT.

This clone occurred once. The chain carries TRBV30 and TRBJ1-5; possible D gene TRBD1, 6 bases. CDR3 size: 14 residues. CDR1 and CDR2 from the germline V gene are GTSNPN and SVGIG (reference sequence). V was trimmed by 2 bases and J by 3 bases, leaving 11 bases between them. CDR3 residues: CAWSRGQTNQPQHF. The CDR3 region has the DNA TGTGCCTGGAGTCGCGGACAGACCAATCAGCCCCAGCATTTT.

The chain is built from TRBV12-3 or TRBV12-4 and TRBJ1-1; D possibly corresponds to TRBD1 (6 bases). Trimming took off 6 bases at V and 7 bases at J, with 15 bases between the two ends. The CDR3 is made up of 13 amino acids. This CDR3 is CASSTGQHIEAFF. Written as DNA, the CDR3 is TGTGCCAGCAGCACAGGGCAACACATTGAAGCTTTCTTT.

The chain uses TRBV29-1 and TRBJ2-2, with D tentatively TRBD2 (7 bases). The V end lost 3 bases, the J end lost 6 bases, and 14 bases lay between the germline ends. Germline V lookup: CDR1 SQVTM, CDR2 ANQGSEA. CDR3 length: 14 amino acids. This CDR3 reads CSVEGAGVPGELFF. The CDR3 bases are TGCAGCGTTGAGGGGGCGGGAGTCCCCGGGGAGCTGTTTTTT.

The CDR3 bases are TGTGCCAGCTCACCAAGGTCAGGGGGCTGGGATACTGAAGCTTTCTTT. Protein sequence: CASSPRSGGWDTEAFF. The chain recombines TRBV18 with TRBJ1-1; 8 bases match TRBD1. The CDR3 has 16 amino acids. V lost 2 bases, J lost 5 bases, and 10 bases stayed unmatched. Per the germline V gene, CDR1 is KGHSH and CDR2 is LQKENI. Complete variable domain (other parts from reference TRBV18 and TRBJ1-1): NAGVMQNPRHLVRRRGQEARLRCSPMKGHSHVYWYRQLPEEGLKFMVYLQKENIIDESGMPKERFSAEFPKEGPSILRIQQVVRGDSAAYFCASSPRSGGWDTEAFFGQGTRLTVV.

The gene calls are TRBV5-6 and TRBJ2-7; 9 bases map to TRBD2. V was pared by 4 bases and J by 4 bases, with 21 bases of the junction left unmatched. The germline V gene encodes CDR1 SGHDT and CDR2 YYEEEE. The CDR3 is 19 residues long. CDR3 loop: CASSVLMGLAHLGAYEQYF. The CDR3 DNA reads as TGTGCCAGCAGCGTGTTAATGGGACTAGCACACCTAGGGGCATACGAGCAGTACTTC.

This clone was seen a handful of times. The gene calls are TRBV27 and TRBJ2-2, with D unclear. This CDR3 spans 15 amino acids. From germline, CDR1 is MNHEY and CDR2 SMNVEV (reference sequence). Trimming took off 5 bases at V and 1 base at J, with 11 bases between the two ends. The CDR3 protein is CASSPRGLNTGELFF. The DNA of the CDR3 is TGTGCCAGCAGTCCAAGAGGCCTGAACACCGGGGAGCTGTTTTTT.

The rearrangement joins TRBV10-1 to TRBJ2-5; D is uncertain. Germline CDR1 is WNHNN and CDR2 is SYGVQD (reference sequence). V dropped 4 bases and J dropped 1 base, with 4 bases sitting between them. The CDR3 extends over 12 amino acids. Here the CDR3 reads CASSGSQETQYF. For the CDR3, the DNA is TGCGCCAGCAGTGGGAGCCAAGAGACCCAGTACTTC.

The chain carries TRBV19 and TRBJ2-3; D not certain. Trimming stripped 6 bases from V and 2 bases from J, with 12 bases between. The length of the CDR3 is 14 residues. Germline V gene sequence: CDR1 LNHDA, CDR2 SQIVND (reference sequence). CDR3 amino acids: CASRRLPSTDTQYF. CDR3 nucleotide sequence: TGTGCCAGTAGGAGACTCCCCTCCACAGATACGCAGTATTTT. Full variable domain (remainder filled in from reference TRBV19 and TRBJ2-3): DGGITQSPKYLFRKEGQNVTLSCEQNLNHDAMYWYRQDPGQGLRLIYYSQIVNDFQKGDIAEGYSVSREKKESFPLTVTSAQKNPTAFYLCASRRLPSTDTQYFGPGTRLTVL.

The rearrangement links TRBV5-4 to TRBJ2-3, with TRBD1 identical over 9 bases. The V gene end was trimmed by 3 bases and the J gene end by 1 base; junction bases not matched to a gene: 3. This CDR3 has 15 residues. Germline values: CDR1 SGHNT, CDR2 YYREEE (reference sequence). In nucleotides, the CDR3 is TGTGCCAGCAGCTCTCGGACAGGGGGCACAGATACGCAGTATTTT. It codes for CASSSRTGGTDTQYF.

This chain links TRBV2 with TRBJ1-2; TRBD1 agrees at 7 bases. This CDR3 is 13 amino acids long. V trimming: 5 bases; J trimming: 10 bases; junction bases outside the gene matches: 10. Germline V gene sequence: CDR1 SNHLY, CDR2 FYNNEI. CDR3 in amino acids: CASSLTGFVVYTF. CDR3 bases: TGTGCCAGCAGTTTGACAGGGTTCGTGGTCTACACCTTC.

The chain combines TRBV5-1 with TRBJ1-2, with unresolved D. V lost 4 bases and J lost 8, with 9 bases in between. The CDR3 is 11 residues long. In germline, CDR1 is SGHRS, CDR2 YFSETQ. Here the CDR3 reads CASSPSRGYTF. DNA for the CDR3: TGCGCCAGCAGCCCATCTAGGGGCTACACCTTC.

The chain is built from TRBV5-4 and TRBJ1-1; TRBD1 matches 9 bases. The CDR3 length is 13 residues. V shed 4 bases, J shed 5 bases, and the junction held 3 bases outside the gene matches. Per germline, CDR1 SGHNT and CDR2 YYREEE (reference sequence). CDR3 DNA sequence: TGTGCCAGCAGCACGGGACAGGGTACTGAAGCTTTCTTT. It is translated as CASSTGQGTEAFF.

The rearrangement links TRBV15 to TRBJ2-7, with 12 bases matching TRBD2. This CDR3 contains 17 residues. Germline V gene data show CDR1 as LNHNV and CDR2 as YYDKDF (reference sequence). V gave up 0 bases and J gave up 4 bases; unmatched junction bases: 7. The CDR3 nucleotides read TGTGCCACCAGCAGAGAAGGACTAGCGGGGACCACGTACGAGCAGTACTTC. It translates to CATSREGLAGTTYEQYF.

The chain has TRBV5-1 and TRBJ2-3; D perhaps matches TRBD2 (5 bases). CDR3 size: 15 residues. Germline V gene data show CDR1 as SGHRS and CDR2 as YFSETQ. V was pared by 0 bases and J by 5 bases, with 13 bases between. The CDR3 sequence: CASSLGSSRGDTQYF. CDR3 coding DNA: TGCGCCAGCAGCTTGGGTTCATCTCGGGGAGATACGCAGTATTTT.

The gene calls are TRBV7-9 and TRBJ1-5; D is undetermined. The CDR3 is made up of 12 amino acids. V lost 1 base, J lost 8 bases, and 6 bases lay in between. The germline CDR1 and CDR2 sequences are SEHNR and FQNEAQ (reference sequence). CDR3 residues: CASSLGSEPQHF. The CDR3 bases are TGTGCCAGCAGCTTAGGTAGTGAGCCCCAGCATTTT. Full variable domain (missing parts from reference TRBV7-9 and TRBJ1-5): DTGVSQNPRHKITKRGQNVTFRCDPISEHNRLYWYRQTLGQGPEFLTYFQNEAQLEKSRLLSDRFSAERPKGSFSTLEIQRTEQGDSAMYLCASSLGSEPQHFGDGTRLSIL.

This rearrangement joins TRBV7-3 to TRBJ2-7; 8 bases are a match to TRBD1. The germline CDR1 and CDR2 sequences are SGHTA and FQGTGA. After removal of 3 bases from V and 3 bases from J, the junction contained 1 base not matched to a gene. This CDR3 has 13 residues. CDR3 coding DNA: TGTGCCAGCAGCTTTACAGGGGGCTACGAGCAGTACTTC. Its protein is CASSFTGGYEQYF. The full variable domain, its missing parts supplied by reference TRBV7-3 and TRBJ2-7, is GAGVSQTPSNKVTEKGKYVELRCDPISGHTALYWYRQSLGQGPEFLIYFQGTGAADDSGLPNDRFFAVRPEGSVSTLKIQRTERGDSAVYLCASSFTGGYEQYFGPGTRLTVT.

This clone was counted many times. In DNA, the CDR3 is TGCAGCGCTAAACAGGGGGTGGGCTACACCTTC. As protein: CSAKQGVGYTF. This chain joins TRBV29-1 and TRBJ1-2, with 8 nucleotides matching TRBD1. The CDR3 contains 11 residues. Per germline, CDR1 SQVTM and CDR2 ANQGSEA. Unmatched junction bases numbered 6, after V lost 7 bases and J lost 8 bases.

The chain's CDR3 is CSASASGIIGNEQFF. CDR3 DNA: TGCAGTGCTAGTGCTAGCGGTATAATCGGGAATGAGCAGTTCTTC. This rearrangement joins TRBV20-1 to TRBJ2-1; 7 positions match TRBD2. Trimming cost V 3 bases and J 7 bases; bases outside gene matches: 12. The CDR3 consists of 15 residues. Germline loops: CDR1 DFQATT, CDR2 SNEGSKA (reference sequence).

This chain joins TRBV12-5 and TRBJ2-6; D is possibly TRBD1 (5 bases). The CDR3 has 16 amino acids. Trimming took off 4 bases at V and 0 bases at J, with 10 bases between the two ends. Germline-derived CDR1 and CDR2 are LGHNT and FRNRAP. This chain's CDR3 is CASGSFQGSGANVLTF. CDR3 DNA sequence: TGTGCTAGTGGTTCTTTTCAGGGCTCTGGGGCCAACGTCCTGACTTTC.

The chain employs TRBV28 and TRBJ2-1; maybe TRBD2 (5 bases). Germline V gene sequence: CDR1 MDHEN, CDR2 SYDVKM. This CDR3 has 12 amino acids. V lost 6 bases and J 4 bases, leaving 7 bases between the germline ends. The DNA of the CDR3 is TGTGCCAGCAGCCGGAGGTACAATGAGCAGTTCTTC. Residues: CASSRRYNEQFF.